One and the same sample provided the 17 T cell receptor beta chains below, sequenced in a study of shared clonotypes between healthy human individuals. Libraries were prepared by immunoSEQ multiplex PCR; TCRdb keeps only in-frame clonotypes and omits some of them. The table records approximately 500,000 clones, 90% to 96% of them present only once. Sequenced: naive CD4+ T cells sorted from blood. Documented subset: CD45RA+ positively selected. The receptors shown here come from a woman in her 30s in good health.

Here the CDR3 DNA reads TGTGCCAGCAGCATAGGGGTAGACAATTCACCCCTCCACTTT. It is translated as CASSIGVDNSPLHF. The J gene is TRBJ1-6, the V gene TRBV7-8; D perhaps matches TRBD1 (5 bases). Germline CDR1 reads SGHVS; CDR2 reads FQNEAQ. The CDR3 is 14 amino acids. V was clipped by 5 bases and J by 7 bases, with 12 bases between them. Variable domain in full (rest from reference TRBV7-8 and TRBJ1-6): GAGVSQSPRYKVAKRGQDVALRCDPISGHVSLFWYQQALGQGPEFLTYFQNEAQLDKSGLPSDRFFAERPEGSVSTLKIQRTQQEDSAVYLCASSIGVDNSPLHFGNGTRLTVT.

The CDR3 here is CASSPRDRGRNQPQHF. CDR3 bases: TGTGCCAGTAGTCCGCGGGACAGGGGAAGGAATCAGCCCCAGCATTTT. This chain connects TRBV19 to TRBJ1-5; 10 bases match TRBD1. Unmatched junction bases numbered 8, after V lost 5 bases and J lost 4 bases. Germline V gives CDR1 LNHDA, CDR2 SQIVND (reference sequence). The CDR3 extends over 16 amino acids.

The chain links TRBV19 to TRBJ1-5; D not certain. V was cut by 8 bases and J by 0 bases, with 17 bases left in between. Looked up from germline, CDR1 is LNHDA and CDR2 is SQIVND (reference sequence). CDR3 length: 16 residues. The CDR3 DNA is TGTGCCAGTCGGGCTAGTAGGGCGTATAGCAATCAGCCCCAGCATTTT. Amino acids: CASRASRAYSNQPQHF.

V and J are TRBV6-5 and TRBJ1-1; no clear D. Looked up from germline, CDR1 is MNHEY and CDR2 is SVGAGI. This CDR3 has 15 amino acids. Between the trimmed V and J ends, which lost 2 bases and 4 bases, there was a span of 14 bases. The DNA for the CDR3 is TGTGCCAGCAGTTACACGGACCCAAAGCCCACTGAAGCTTTCTTT. Protein sequence: CASSYTDPKPTEAFF.

V gene TRBV28 combines with J gene TRBJ1-5, with D hard to call. Trimming took 3 bases from V and 7 from J, leaving 16 bases between them. The germline V gene has CDR1 MDHEN and CDR2 SYDVKM. The CDR3 loop spans 15 amino acids. CDR3 DNA sequence: TGTGCCAGCAGTTTTCAGCCCGTAAGGACCCAGCCCCAGCATTTT. Encoded protein: CASSFQPVRTQPQHF.

Concerning this clone: Other DNA sequences in this sample translate to the same CDR3. V gene TRBV19 combines with J gene TRBJ1-1; TRBD1 might be the D (6 bases). Trimming took 6 bases from V and 1 from J, leaving 6 bases between them. The CDR3 is 12 amino acids. CDR1 is LNHDA, CDR2 SQIVND, per germline (reference sequence). The CDR3 bases are TGTGCCAGTAGGGACAGGAACACTGAAGCTTTCTTT. This encodes CASRDRNTEAFF.

The genes are TRBV28 and TRBJ1-5; TRBD1 agrees at 7 bases. Trimming at V came to 2 bases and at J to 15 bases, leaving 7 bases not matched to a gene. The germline gives CDR1 MDHEN, CDR2 SYDVKM. CDR3 length: 12 amino acids. The CDR3 loop reads CASSLTPGQRHF. CDR3 bases: TGTGCCAGCAGTTTAACTCCGGGACAGAGGCATTTT.

This clone was recorded only once. The sample contains more than one DNA sequence encoding this CDR3. The chain combines TRBV6-5 with TRBJ1-1, with D possibly TRBD1 on 6 matching bases. The CDR3 runs to 15 residues. Trimming left V 0 bases short and J 2 bases short, with 10 bases between. CDR1 MNHEY and CDR2 SVGAGI come from the germline V gene. CDR3 residues: CASSYSNRVNTEAFF. As DNA, the CDR3 is TGTGCCAGCAGTTACTCGAACAGGGTAAACACTGAAGCTTTCTTT.

The genes are TRBV2 and TRBJ2-7; D is perhaps TRBD1 (5 bases). Between the trimmed V and J ends, which lost 6 bases and 3 bases, there was a span of 12 bases. Germline V gene lookup returns CDR1 SNHLY and CDR2 FYNNEI. This CDR3 comprises 13 residues. The CDR3 bases are TGTGCCAGCAGGTTAGGGGCTATCTACGAGCAGTACTTC. This encodes CASRLGAIYEQYF.

The DNA of the CDR3 is TGTGCCAGTAGTATGATGACAGGGGGCAGTACGGCTGAAGCTTTCTTT. It specifies CASSMMTGGSTAEAFF. The rearrangement uses TRBV19 and TRBJ1-1; 10 nucleotides match TRBD1. V lost 3 bases, J lost 6 bases, and 10 bases stayed unmatched. The germline V gene has CDR1 LNHDA and CDR2 SQIVND (reference sequence). This CDR3 is built from 16 residues.

The genes are TRBV2 and TRBJ1-1, with D perhaps TRBD1 (6 bases). Trimming removed 5 bases at V and 4 bases at J, with 11 bases between. The germline V gene encodes CDR1 SNHLY and CDR2 FYNNEI. This CDR3 has 13 residues. The CDR3 bases are TGTGCCAGCAGTCAACAGGGTTCCACTGAAGCTTTCTTT. It is translated as CASSQQGSTEAFF. Using reference TRBV2 and TRBJ1-1 for the parts outside the CDR3, the full variable domain is EPEVTQTPSHQVTQMGQEVILRCVPISNHLYFYWYRQILGQKVEFLVSFYNNEISEKSEIFDDQFSVERPDGSNFTLKIRSTKLEDSAMYFCASSQQGSTEAFFGQGTRLTVV.

The chain has TRBV19 and TRBJ1-5; 9 bases line up with TRBD1. The CDR3 has 15 amino acids. Germline CDR1 is LNHDA and CDR2 is SQIVND (reference sequence). Trimming took 6 bases from V and 0 from J; bases not matched to a gene: 3. CDR3 DNA: TGTGCCAGTAGAGGACAGGGGATTAGCAATCAGCCCCAGCATTTT. Protein product: CASRGQGISNQPQHF.

Only one count was recorded for this clone. The rearrangement links TRBV18 to TRBJ2-7, with D maybe TRBD2 (5 bases). CDR3 size: 17 residues. Per germline, CDR1 KGHSH and CDR2 LQKENI. Trimming shortened V by 0 bases and J by 0 bases, and 15 bases separated the two germline ends. CDR3 nucleotide sequence: TGTGCCAGCTCACCACCGAGAGGGTCCTTAAGCTCCTACGAGCAGTACTTC. It codes for CASSPPRGSLSSYEQYF.

The chain recombines TRBV28 with TRBJ1-1; no clear D. The CDR3 is 13 amino acids. The germline V and J ends were trimmed by 8 bases and 4 bases, with 14 bases remaining between them. Germline V gene lookup returns CDR1 MDHEN and CDR2 SYDVKM. The CDR3 DNA follows: TGTGCCAGCGGAAGTAAGTGGGGCACTGAAGCTTTCTTT. This sequence encodes CASGSKWGTEAFF.

The gene calls are TRBV2 and TRBJ2-2, with D possibly matching TRBD1 (6 bases). CDR1 SNHLY and CDR2 FYNNEI come from the germline V gene. Trimming pared 4 bases from V and 3 bases from J, leaving 6 bases between. The CDR3 extends over 13 amino acids. Here the CDR3 reads CASSGQDTGELFF. The CDR3 DNA reads TGTGCCAGCAGTGGACAGGACACCGGGGAGCTGTTTTTT. Full variable domain (remainder filled in from reference TRBV2 and TRBJ2-2): EPEVTQTPSHQVTQMGQEVILRCVPISNHLYFYWYRQILGQKVEFLVSFYNNEISEKSEIFDDQFSVERPDGSNFTLKIRSTKLEDSAMYFCASSGQDTGELFFGEGSRLTVL.

The CDR3 DNA reads as TGTGCCAGCAGTGAAGTCGGGACCTCCTACGAGCAGTACTTC. Amino acid sequence: CASSEVGTSYEQYF. V and J are TRBV6-1 and TRBJ2-7; D may match TRBD1 or TRBD2 (5 bases each). Germline V gene data show CDR1 as MNHNS and CDR2 as SASEGT. V was pared by 1 base and J by 0 bases, with 7 bases between. The CDR3 loop spans 14 amino acids.

This chain uses TRBV5-1 with TRBJ2-1, with 14 bases identical to TRBD2. After removal of 0 bases from V and 8 bases from J, the junction contained 4 bases not matched to a gene. The CDR3 has 16 amino acids. Germline V gene lookup returns CDR1 SGHRS and CDR2 YFSETQ. DNA for the CDR3: TGCGCCAGCAGCTTGGGGGGGACTAGCGGGAGCTATGAGCAGTTCTTC. Translated, it gives CASSLGGTSGSYEQFF.